The TCR beta chain under discussion was sequenced for a study of cytomegalovirus exposure and HLA in healthy donors. Across the whole study: Among a few hundred genotyped donors, approximately 80% fell in the Caucasian-associated ancestry cluster.

In the PCR, 60 Vbeta and 13 Jbeta primers were used. Assay: immunoSEQ multiplex PCR; the TCRdb copy retains only in-frame clones and omits some. The repertoire holds about 150,000 clones, with less than 85% as singletons. On this clone: Antigen unknown.

After removal of 4 bases from V and 8 bases from J, the junction contained 6 bases not matched to a gene. This CDR3 region has 13 residues. The germline gives CDR1 SGHRS, CDR2 YFSETQ. Study-wide points: Segments of the TCR beta V type were, in most cases, productive about 87% or about 30% of the time in an earlier analysis. The authors later linked a missense DCLRE1C variant to TCR beta V- and J-gene trimming.

V usage is TRBV5-1 and J usage is TRBJ1-2; the match to TRBD1 covers 9 bases. Sequenced material: PBMCs. The receptor was derived from a man between 18 and 35 years old in good health and CMV-seronegative. As DNA, the CDR3 is TGCGCCAGCAGCCTCGGACAGGGGAAGGGCTACACCTTC. It yields the protein CASSLGQGKGYTF.